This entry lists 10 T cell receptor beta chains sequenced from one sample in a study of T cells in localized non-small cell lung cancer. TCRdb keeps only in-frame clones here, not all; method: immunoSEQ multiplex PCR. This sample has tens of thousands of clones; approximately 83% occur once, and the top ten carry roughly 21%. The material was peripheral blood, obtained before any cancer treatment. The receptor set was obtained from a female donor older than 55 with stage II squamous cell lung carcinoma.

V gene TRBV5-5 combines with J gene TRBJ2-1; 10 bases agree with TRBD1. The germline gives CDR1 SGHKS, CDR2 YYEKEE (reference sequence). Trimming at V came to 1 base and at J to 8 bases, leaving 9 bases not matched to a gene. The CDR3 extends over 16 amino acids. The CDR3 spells CASSLRYGTGVDEQFF. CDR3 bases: TGTGCCAGCAGCTTGCGTTATGGGACAGGGGTCGATGAGCAGTTCTTC.

The DNA of the CDR3 is TGTGCCAGCAGTTACTCGGCAGGGGTAGTTAATGGCTACACCTTC. Translating it yields CASSYSAGVVNGYTF. This chain links TRBV6-5 with TRBJ1-2; weak D call: TRBD1 (6 bases). CDR3 length equals 15 residues. V was clipped by 0 bases and J by 6 bases, with 14 bases between them. Germline V lookup: CDR1 MNHEY, CDR2 SVGAGI.

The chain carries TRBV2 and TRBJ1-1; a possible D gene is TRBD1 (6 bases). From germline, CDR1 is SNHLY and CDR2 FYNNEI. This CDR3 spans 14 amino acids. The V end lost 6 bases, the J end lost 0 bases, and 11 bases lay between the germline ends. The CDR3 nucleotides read TGTGCCAGCAGCCGGGACACCCTGAACACTGAAGCTTTCTTT. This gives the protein CASSRDTLNTEAFF.

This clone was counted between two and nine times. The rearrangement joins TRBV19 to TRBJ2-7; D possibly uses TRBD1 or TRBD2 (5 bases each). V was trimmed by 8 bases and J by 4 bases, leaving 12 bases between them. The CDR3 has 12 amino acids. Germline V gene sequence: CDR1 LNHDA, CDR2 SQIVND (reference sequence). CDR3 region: CASGRGEYEQYF. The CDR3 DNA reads TGTGCCAGTGGTAGGGGAGAATACGAGCAGTACTTC. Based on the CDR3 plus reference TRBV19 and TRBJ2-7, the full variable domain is DGGITQSPKYLFRKEGQNVTLSCEQNLNHDAMYWYRQDPGQGLRLIYYSQIVNDFQKGDIAEGYSVSREKKESFPLTVTSAQKNPTAFYLCASGRGEYEQYFGPGTRLTVT.

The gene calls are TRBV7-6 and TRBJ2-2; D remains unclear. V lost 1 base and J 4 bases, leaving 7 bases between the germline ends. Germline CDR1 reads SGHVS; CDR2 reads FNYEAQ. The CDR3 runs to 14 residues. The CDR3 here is CASSLVQTTGELFF. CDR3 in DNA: TGTGCCAGCAGCTTAGTTCAGACCACCGGGGAGCTGTTTTTT.

CDR3 amino acids: CASSPGAGESETQYF. The CDR3 bases are TGTGCCAGCAGCCCGGGGGCAGGGGAATCGGAGACCCAGTACTTC. The rearrangement links TRBV7-9 to TRBJ2-5; TRBD1 or TRBD2 may be the D gene (6 bases each). V was trimmed by 5 bases and J by 5 bases, leaving 18 bases between them. Per germline, CDR1 SEHNR and CDR2 FQNEAQ (reference sequence). The CDR3 length is 15 residues.

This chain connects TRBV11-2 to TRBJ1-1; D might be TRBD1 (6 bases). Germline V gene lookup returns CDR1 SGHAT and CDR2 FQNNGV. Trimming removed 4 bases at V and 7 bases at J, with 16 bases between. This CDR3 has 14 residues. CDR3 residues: CASSSRQESIEAFF. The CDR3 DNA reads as TGTGCCAGCAGCTCCCGACAGGAGTCAATTGAAGCTTTCTTT.

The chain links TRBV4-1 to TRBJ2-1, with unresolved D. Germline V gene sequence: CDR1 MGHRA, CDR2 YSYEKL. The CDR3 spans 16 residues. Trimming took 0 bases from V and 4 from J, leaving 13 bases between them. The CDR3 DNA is TGCGCCAGCAGCCAAGATCAGCAGGTTATATACAATGAGCAGTTCTTC. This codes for CASSQDQQVIYNEQFF.

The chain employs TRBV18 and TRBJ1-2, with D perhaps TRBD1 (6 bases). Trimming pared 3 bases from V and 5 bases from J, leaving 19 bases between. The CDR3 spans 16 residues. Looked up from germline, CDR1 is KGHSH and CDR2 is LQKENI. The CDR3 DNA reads TGTGCCAGCTCACCGGGGCGGAACAGGGACCAATATGGCTACACCTTC. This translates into CASSPGRNRDQYGYTF.

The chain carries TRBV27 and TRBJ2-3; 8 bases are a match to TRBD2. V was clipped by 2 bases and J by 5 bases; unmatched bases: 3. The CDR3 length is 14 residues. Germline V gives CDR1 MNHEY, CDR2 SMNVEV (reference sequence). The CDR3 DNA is TGTGCCAGCAGTTTAGCGGCGGGGGGAGATACGCAGTATTTT. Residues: CASSLAAGGDTQYF.